This entry is about one T cell receptor (beta chain). Its antigen has not been determined. No base qualities exist here, and no much larger clone lies one base off it. At diagnosis, tumor, uninvolved tumor-adjacent lung and peripheral blood were collected and then preserved as a mix of FFPE and fresh-frozen material. For TCR repertoire profiling, blood samples were analyzed as peripheral blood mononuclear cells. This record comes from a study of T cells in localized non-small cell lung cancer (dated by TCRdb to the early 2020s). As for the study more broadly: The study examined T cell repertoires in approximately 240 patients with early-stage NSCLC and compared tumors with uninvolved tumor-adjacent lungs. A mean age of around 66 years was recorded for the NSCLC patients, of whom 129 were male and around 100 were female. The cohort consisted of under 300 treatment-naive NSCLC patients whose localized lung tumors had been resected. The study at large found these results: Since the design was exploratory, TCR variables were selected using unadjusted p-values with no false-discovery rate correction. Uninvolved tumor-adjacent lung showed the highest T cell clonality, higher than tumor, which suggests more focused antigenic responses in the uninvolved tumor-adjacent lung. Higher T cell density in blood was associated with longer overall survival, whereas higher clonality in adjacent lung was associated with shorter survival. Multi-region tumor sequencing was not performed, so intratumor heterogeneity could not be excluded. Of the top 100 tumor clones, a median of roughly 57 were detected in paired uninvolved adjacent lung; under 35 were also among that lung's top 100.

TCR beta CDR3 regions were sequenced from DNA using the immunoSEQ Assay. As for the original processing: To compute T cell density, TCR beta template counts were normalized to usable DNA, which was estimated by amplifying housekeeping genes. Using the preseqR package, richness was estimated by extrapolating to 120,000 templates for tissue samples and 400,000 templates for PBMC samples. Clonality was calculated as one minus Pielou's evenness. Differential abundance testing on productive amino-acid clonotypes, with a minimum total count of 5 and an alpha of 0.1, was used to identify tissue-enriched TCRs. The Jaccard Index and the Morisita Overlap Index were used to quantify repertoire overlap between compartments. GLIPH grouped TCR beta CDR3s together with public tetramer-defined viral CDR3s, and a viral motif had to include at least three viral sequences and show V-gene enrichment. In its TCRdb copy, this immuneACCESS table keeps in-frame sequences only and misses some clones. Where compared with another copy, unresolved V genes explain less than half of these, and the others have no known cause. V and J calls and clone size are as listed in that table; D and trimming were resolved from the DNA. A total of tens of thousands of clones appear in this sample, over 75% of them only once. 15% to 20% of the sample is taken by the ten largest.

The V and J ends are trimmed by 5 bases and 7 bases, leaving 9 bases between them. The CDR3 starts with the cysteine, ends with the phenylalanine, and has 13 residues. The CDR3 DNA has 39 bases and is translated from base 1. For CDR1 and CDR2, the germline V gene (reference sequence) lists LNHNV and YYDKDF. The source material was peripheral blood, sampled before any cancer treatment. The source of this sequence is a female donor of 60 years or more with stage II squamous cell lung carcinoma. The chain uses TRBV15 and TRBJ1-6; no confident D gene assignment can be made. CDR3 protein: CATSATSNSPLHF. The nucleotide sequence is given as TGTGCCACCAGCGCCACCTCCAATTCACCCCTCCACTTT. The entire variable domain, with the stretches around the CDR3 drawn from the reference TRBV15 and TRBJ1-6 proteins, is DAMVIQNPRYQVTQFGKPVTLSCSQTLNHNVMYWYQQKSSQAPKLLFHYYDKDFNNEADTPDNFQSRRPNTSFCFLDIRSPGLGDTAMYLCATSATSNSPLHFGNGTRLTVT.